This TCR beta chain was identified during a study of T cell repertoires in cytomegalovirus infection. Turning to the study itself: The public TCR beta signatures pointed to both CMV infection and matching HLA type.

TCRdb independently ran MiXCR on the reads; one entry per CDR3 protein. The table shows approximately 250,000 distinct CDR3 sequences, with roughly 6.5% occurring only once. Whole-study results and caveats: Dominating the ex vivo response were TCR beta clonotypes that were CMV-specific and HLA-C-restricted. Public TCR beta family frequency separated CMV-and-HLA carriers, including in an independent cohort.

This clonotype was observed many times. Its antigen is not known. CDR3 length: 16 amino acids. The junction had 8 bases not matched to a gene; V was cut back by 6 bases and J by 0 bases. The germline V gene encodes CDR1 MNHEY and CDR2 SVGAGI. The sample was PBMCs. The origin of this receptor is a human donor in good health (CMV status not recorded). Some clones in this sample may be carry-over from other donors' samples. The genes are TRBV6-5 and TRBJ2-1; 7 nucleotides line up with TRBD2. The CDR3 loop reads CASSQTSHPSYNEQFF. As DNA, the CDR3 is TGTGCCAGCAGCCAGACTAGCCACCCCTCCTACAATGAGCAGTTCTTC.